This T cell receptor beta chain was sequenced in a study of shared clonotypes between healthy human individuals. Study conclusions and caveats: Among non-shared clonotypes, generation probabilities were lower than among those shared by all four donors.

V shed 2 bases and J shed 0 bases, with 15 bases lying between them. The CDR3 is 16 amino acids. CDR1 and CDR2 (germline): SGHRS, YFSETQ. A 200 ng quantity of DNA, around 30,000 T cell genomes, went into the sorted-subset replicate PCRs. This table comes from immunoSEQ multiplex PCR, and its TCRdb copy is limited to in-frame clones, with some not included. Of about 2.1 million clones listed, 80% to 95% are singletons. Naive CD8 isolation took CD45RO-negative cells positively selected for CCR7 and excluded terminally differentiated effector memory CD45RA+ cells. Comments on this clone: Its antigen is still unknown.

This receptor was identified in a man aged 18 to 29 in good health. Some clones in this sample may be carry-over from other donors' samples. This chain links TRBV5-1 with TRBJ2-7; perhaps D is TRBD1 or TRBD2 (5 bases each). Sequences were obtained from naive CD8+ T cells from PBMCs. CDR3 loop: CASSFFPGPSSYEQYF. In DNA, the CDR3 is TGCGCCAGCAGCTTTTTCCCGGGGCCGAGCTCCTACGAGCAGTACTTC.